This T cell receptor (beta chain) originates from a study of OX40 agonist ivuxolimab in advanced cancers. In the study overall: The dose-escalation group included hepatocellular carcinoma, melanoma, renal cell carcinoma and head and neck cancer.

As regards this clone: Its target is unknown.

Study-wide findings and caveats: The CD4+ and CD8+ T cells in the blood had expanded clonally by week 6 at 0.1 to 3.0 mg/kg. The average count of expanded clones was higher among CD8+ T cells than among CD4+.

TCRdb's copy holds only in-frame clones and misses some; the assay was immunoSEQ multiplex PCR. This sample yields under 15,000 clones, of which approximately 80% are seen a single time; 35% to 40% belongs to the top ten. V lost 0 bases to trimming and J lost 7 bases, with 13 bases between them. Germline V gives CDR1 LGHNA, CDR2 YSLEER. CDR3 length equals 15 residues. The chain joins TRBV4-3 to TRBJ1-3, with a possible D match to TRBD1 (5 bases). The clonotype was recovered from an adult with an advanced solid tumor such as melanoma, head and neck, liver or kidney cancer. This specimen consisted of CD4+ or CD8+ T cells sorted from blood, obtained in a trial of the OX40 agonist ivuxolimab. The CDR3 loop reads CASSQDRRGANTIYF. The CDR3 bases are TGCGCCAGCAGCCAAGATAGAAGGGGAGCGAACACCATATATTTT.